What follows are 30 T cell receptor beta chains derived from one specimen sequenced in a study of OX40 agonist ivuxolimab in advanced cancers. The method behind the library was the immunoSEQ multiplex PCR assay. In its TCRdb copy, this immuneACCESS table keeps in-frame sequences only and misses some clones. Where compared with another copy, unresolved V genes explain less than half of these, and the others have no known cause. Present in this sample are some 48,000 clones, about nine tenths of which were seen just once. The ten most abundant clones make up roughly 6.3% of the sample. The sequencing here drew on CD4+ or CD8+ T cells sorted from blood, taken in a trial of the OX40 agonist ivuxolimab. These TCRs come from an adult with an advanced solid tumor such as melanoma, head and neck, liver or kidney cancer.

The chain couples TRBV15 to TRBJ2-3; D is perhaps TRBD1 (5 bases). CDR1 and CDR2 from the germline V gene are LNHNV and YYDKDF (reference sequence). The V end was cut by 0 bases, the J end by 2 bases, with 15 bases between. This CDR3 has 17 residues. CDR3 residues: CATSRDPQGLVTDTQYF. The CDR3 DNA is TGTGCCACCAGCAGAGATCCCCAGGGCTTGGTCACAGATACGCAGTATTTT.

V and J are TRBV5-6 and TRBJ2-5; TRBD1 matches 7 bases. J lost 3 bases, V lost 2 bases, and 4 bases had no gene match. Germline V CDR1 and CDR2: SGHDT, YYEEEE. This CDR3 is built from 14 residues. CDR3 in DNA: TGTGCCAGCAGCTTTACCGGGACAGAAGAGACCCAGTACTTC. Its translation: CASSFTGTEETQYF.

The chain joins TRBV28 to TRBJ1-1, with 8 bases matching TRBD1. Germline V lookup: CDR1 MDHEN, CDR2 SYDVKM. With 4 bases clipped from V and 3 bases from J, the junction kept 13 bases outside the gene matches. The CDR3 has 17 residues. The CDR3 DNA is TGTGCCAGCAGTTCCCCGATGGACAGGGTTTCGGACACTGAAGCTTTCTTT. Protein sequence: CASSSPMDRVSDTEAFF.

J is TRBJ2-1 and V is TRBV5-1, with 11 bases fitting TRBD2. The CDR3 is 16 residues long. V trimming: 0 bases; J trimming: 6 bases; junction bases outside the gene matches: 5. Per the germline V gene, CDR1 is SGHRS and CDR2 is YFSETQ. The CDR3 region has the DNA TGCGCCAGCAGCTTGGGATCCGGGACTAGCGGCAATGAGCAGTTCTTC. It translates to CASSLGSGTSGNEQFF. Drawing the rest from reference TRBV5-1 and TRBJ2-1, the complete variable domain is KAGVTQTPRYLIKTRGQQVTLSCSPISGHRSVSWYQQTPGQGLQFLFEYFSETQRNKGNFPGRFSGRQFSNSRSEMNVSTLELGDSALYLCASSLGSGTSGNEQFFGPGTRLTVL.

The CDR3: CASSQGESTDTQYF. CDR3 nucleotide sequence: TGTGCCAGTAGTCAGGGGGAGAGCACAGATACGCAGTATTTT. The rearrangement joins TRBV19 to TRBJ2-3; 7 bases line up with TRBD1. V was pared by 5 bases and J by 0 bases, with 2 bases of the junction left unmatched. This CDR3 has 14 residues. CDR1 is LNHDA and CDR2 is SQIVND in the germline V gene (reference sequence).

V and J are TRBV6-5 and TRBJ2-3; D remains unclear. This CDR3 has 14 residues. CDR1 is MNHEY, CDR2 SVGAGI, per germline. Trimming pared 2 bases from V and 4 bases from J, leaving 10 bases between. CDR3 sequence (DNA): TGTGCCAGCAGTTACGGGATTCAGGCAGATACGCAGTATTTT. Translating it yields CASSYGIQADTQYF.

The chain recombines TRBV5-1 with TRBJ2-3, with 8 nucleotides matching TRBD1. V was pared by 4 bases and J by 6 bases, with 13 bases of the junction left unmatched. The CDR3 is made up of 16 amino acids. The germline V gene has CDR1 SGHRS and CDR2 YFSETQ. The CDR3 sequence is CASSLRPGQDLDTQYF. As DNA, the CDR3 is TGCGCCAGCAGCCTCAGACCGGGACAGGATCTCGATACGCAGTATTTT.

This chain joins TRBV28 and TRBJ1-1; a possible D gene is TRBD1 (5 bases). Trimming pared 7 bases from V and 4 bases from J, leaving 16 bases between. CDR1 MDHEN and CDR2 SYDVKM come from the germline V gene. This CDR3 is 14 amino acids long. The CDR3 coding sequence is TGTGCCAGCACCCCGAGAGGGGTGGGCACTGAAGCTTTCTTT. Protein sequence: CASTPRGVGTEAFF.

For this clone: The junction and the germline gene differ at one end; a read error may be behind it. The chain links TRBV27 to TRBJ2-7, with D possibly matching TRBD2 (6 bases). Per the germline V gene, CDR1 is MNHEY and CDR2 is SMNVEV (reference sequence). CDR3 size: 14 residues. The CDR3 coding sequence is TGTGCCAGCAGTTCCGCACTAGCTTCCTTCGAGCAGTACTTC. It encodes CASSSALASFEQYF.

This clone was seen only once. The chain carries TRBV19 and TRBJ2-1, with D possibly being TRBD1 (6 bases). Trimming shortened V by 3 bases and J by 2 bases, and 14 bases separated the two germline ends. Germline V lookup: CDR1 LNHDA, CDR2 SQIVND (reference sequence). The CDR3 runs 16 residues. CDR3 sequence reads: CASSIDTGHAYNEQFF. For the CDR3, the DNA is TGTGCCAGTAGTATCGATACGGGACATGCCTACAATGAGCAGTTCTTC.

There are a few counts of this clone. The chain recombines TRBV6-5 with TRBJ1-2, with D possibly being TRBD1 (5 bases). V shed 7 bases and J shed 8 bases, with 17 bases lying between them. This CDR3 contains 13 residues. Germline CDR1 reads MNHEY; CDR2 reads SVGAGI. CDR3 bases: TGTGCCAGCACCCAACGTGGGGCGCAGGGCTACACCTTC. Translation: CASTQRGAQGYTF.

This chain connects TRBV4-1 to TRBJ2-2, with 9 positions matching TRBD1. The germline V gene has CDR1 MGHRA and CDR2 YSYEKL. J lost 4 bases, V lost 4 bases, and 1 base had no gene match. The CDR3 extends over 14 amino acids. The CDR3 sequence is CASSPTGGTGELFF. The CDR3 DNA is TGCGCCAGCAGCCCGACAGGGGGCACCGGGGAGCTGTTTTTT.

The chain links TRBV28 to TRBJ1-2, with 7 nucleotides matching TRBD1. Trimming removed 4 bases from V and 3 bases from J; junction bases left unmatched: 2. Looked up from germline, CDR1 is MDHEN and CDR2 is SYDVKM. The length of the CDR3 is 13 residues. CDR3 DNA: TGTGCCAGCAGTTCCGACAGGGACTATGGCTACACCTTC. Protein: CASSSDRDYGYTF.

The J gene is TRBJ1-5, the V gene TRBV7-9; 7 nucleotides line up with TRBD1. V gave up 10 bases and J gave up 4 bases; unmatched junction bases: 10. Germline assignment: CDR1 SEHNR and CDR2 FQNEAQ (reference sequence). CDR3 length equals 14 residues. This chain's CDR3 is CANSTGTANQPQHF. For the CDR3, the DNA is TGTGCCAACAGTACCGGGACAGCTAATCAGCCCCAGCATTTT.

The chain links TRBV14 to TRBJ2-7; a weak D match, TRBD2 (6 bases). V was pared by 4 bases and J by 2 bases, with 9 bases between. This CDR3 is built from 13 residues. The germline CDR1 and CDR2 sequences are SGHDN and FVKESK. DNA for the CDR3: TGTGCCAGCAGCCGCGGGATGACCTACGAGCAGTACGTC. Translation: CASSRGMTYEQYV.

The CDR3, as DNA: TGTGCCTGGAGTGTACGAGTTAGCAATCAGCCCCAGCATTTT. It encodes CAWSVRVSNQPQHF. The genes are TRBV30 and TRBJ1-5; D is unclear. The CDR3 is made up of 14 amino acids. Trimming took off 0 bases at V and 0 bases at J, with 6 bases between the two ends. Looked up from germline, CDR1 is GTSNPN and CDR2 is SVGIG (reference sequence).

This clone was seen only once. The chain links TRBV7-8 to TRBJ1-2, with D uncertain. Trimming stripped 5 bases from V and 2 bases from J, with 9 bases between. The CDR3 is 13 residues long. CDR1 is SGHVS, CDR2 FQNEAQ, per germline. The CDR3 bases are TGTGCCAGCAGCCCTTCCCTGAACTATGGCTACACCTTC. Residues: CASSPSLNYGYTF.

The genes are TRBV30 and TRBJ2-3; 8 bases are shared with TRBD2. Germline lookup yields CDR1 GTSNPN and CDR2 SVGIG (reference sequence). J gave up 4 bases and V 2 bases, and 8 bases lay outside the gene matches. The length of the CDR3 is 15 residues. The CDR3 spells CAWSQIAGRADTQYF. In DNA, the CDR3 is TGTGCCTGGAGTCAAATAGCGGGGAGGGCAGATACGCAGTATTTT.

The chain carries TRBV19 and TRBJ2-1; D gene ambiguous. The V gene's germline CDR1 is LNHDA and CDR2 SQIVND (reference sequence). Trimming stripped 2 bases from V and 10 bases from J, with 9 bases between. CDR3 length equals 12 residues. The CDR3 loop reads CASSITRGEQFF. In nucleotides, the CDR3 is TGTGCCAGTAGTATAACCCGTGGGGAGCAGTTCTTC.

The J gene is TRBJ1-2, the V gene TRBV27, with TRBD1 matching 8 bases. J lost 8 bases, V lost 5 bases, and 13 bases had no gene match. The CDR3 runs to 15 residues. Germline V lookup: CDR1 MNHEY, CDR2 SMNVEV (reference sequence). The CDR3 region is CASSVSRDRTPGYTF. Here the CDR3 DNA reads TGTGCCAGCAGTGTCAGCCGGGACAGGACCCCCGGCTACACCTTC.

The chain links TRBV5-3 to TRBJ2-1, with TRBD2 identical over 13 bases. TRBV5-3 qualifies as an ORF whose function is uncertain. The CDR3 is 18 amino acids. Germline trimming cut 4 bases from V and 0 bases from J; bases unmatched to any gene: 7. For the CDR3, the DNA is TGTGCCAGAAGCCAGACTAGCGGGGGGCTCCGCTCCTACAATGAGCAGTTCTTC. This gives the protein CARSQTSGGLRSYNEQFF.

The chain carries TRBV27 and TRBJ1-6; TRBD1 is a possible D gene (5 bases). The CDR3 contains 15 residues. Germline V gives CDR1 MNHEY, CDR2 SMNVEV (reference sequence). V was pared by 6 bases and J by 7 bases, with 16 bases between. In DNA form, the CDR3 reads TGTGCCAGCAGACCCGTGGGGCAGCCGAATTCACCCCTCCACTTT. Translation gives CASRPVGQPNSPLHF.

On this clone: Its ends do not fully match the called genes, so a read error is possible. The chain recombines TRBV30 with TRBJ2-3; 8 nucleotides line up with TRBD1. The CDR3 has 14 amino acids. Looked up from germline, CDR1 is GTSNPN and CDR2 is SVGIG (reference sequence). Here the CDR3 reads CAWGWTGLTDAQYF. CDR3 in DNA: TGTGCCTGGGGGTGGACAGGGCTGACAGATGCGCAGTATTTT. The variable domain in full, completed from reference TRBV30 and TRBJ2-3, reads SQTIHQWPATLVQPVGSPLSLECTVEGTSNPNLYWYRQAAGRGLQLLFYSVGIGQISSEVPQNLSASRPQDRQFILSSKKLLLSDSGFYLCAWGWTGLTDAQYFGPGTRLTVL.

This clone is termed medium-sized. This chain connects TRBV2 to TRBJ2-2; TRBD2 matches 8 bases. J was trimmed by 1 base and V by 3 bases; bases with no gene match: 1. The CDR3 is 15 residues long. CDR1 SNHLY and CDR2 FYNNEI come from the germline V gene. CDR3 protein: CASSDRGGNTGELFF. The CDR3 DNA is TGTGCCAGCAGTGACCGGGGGGGGAACACCGGGGAGCTGTTTTTT.

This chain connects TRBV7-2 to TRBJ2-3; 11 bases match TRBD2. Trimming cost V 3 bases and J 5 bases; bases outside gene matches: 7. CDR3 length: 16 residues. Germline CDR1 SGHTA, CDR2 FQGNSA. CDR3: CASSFPTSGVGDTQYF. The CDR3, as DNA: TGTGCCAGCAGCTTCCCGACTAGCGGGGTTGGAGATACGCAGTATTTT. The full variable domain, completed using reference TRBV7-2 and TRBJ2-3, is GAGVSQSPSNKVTEKGKDVELRCDPISGHTALYWYRQSLGQGLEFLIYFQGNSAPDKSGLPSDRFSAERTGGSVSTLTIQRTQQEDSAVYLCASSFPTSGVGDTQYFGPGTRLTVL.

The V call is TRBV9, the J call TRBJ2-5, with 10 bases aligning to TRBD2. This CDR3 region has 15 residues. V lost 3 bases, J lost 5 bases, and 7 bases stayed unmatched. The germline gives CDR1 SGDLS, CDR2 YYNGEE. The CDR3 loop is CASSEGQTSGETQYF. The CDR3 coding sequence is TGTGCCAGCAGCGAAGGACAGACTAGCGGGGAGACCCAGTACTTC.

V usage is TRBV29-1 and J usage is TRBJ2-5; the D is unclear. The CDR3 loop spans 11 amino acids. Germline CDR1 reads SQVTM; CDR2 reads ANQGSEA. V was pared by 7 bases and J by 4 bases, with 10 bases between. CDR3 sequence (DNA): TGCAGCGCCAGCAGGCGAGAGACCCAGTACTTC. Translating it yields CSASRRETQYF.

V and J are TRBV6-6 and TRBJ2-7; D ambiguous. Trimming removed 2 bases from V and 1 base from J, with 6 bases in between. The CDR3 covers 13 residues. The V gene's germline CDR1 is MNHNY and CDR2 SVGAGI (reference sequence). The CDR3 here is CASSYQDSYEQYF. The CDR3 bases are TGTGCCAGCAGTTACCAGGATTCCTACGAGCAGTACTTC.

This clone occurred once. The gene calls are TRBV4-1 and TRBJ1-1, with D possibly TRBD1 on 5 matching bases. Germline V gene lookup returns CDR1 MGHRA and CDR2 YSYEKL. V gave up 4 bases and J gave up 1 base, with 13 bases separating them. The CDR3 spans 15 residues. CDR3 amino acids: CASSPHPGTNTEAFF. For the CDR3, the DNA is TGCGCCAGCAGCCCTCACCCAGGGACGAACACTGAAGCTTTCTTT.

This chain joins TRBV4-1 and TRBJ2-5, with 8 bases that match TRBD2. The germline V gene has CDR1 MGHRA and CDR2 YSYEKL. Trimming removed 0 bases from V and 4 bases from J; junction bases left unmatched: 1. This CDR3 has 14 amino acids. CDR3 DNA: TGCGCCAGCAGCCAAGAGGCGGGAGGAGAGACCCAGTACTTC. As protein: CASSQEAGGETQYF.